This TCR beta chain was obtained from a study of blood T cell repertoires in COVID-19 (TCRdb year 2020). At the level of the whole study: Collaborator samples came from the United States, Italy and Spain and covered acute and convalescent phases of COVID-19. The material from the prospective study consisted of cDNA or gDNA derived from T cells, B-cell-depleted T cells, or PBMCs. The dataset comprised deeply sampled blood TCRbeta repertoires from subjects exposed to, actively infected with, or recovered from COVID-19. The repertoires were released in a freely available public database intended as a resource for research on the immune response to SARS-CoV-2. Samples were obtained from the ongoing ImmuneRACE study (first 160 participants) and from about 1,300 subjects provided by 6 global collaborators. Nearly every sample came with metadata listing a de-identified subject ID, COVID-19 status, age in years and sex. Where HLA class I and class II types were available, the types were taken from metadata supplied by the sample provider, not from assay-based typing. Findings and caveats that apply to the study as a whole: The quantity of clinical and demographic metadata differed by source and by participant and was supplied without curation.

Each collaborating institution followed its own protocols to collect whole blood in K2EDTA tubes. For TCRbeta analysis, collaborators shipped samples as frozen whole blood, isolated PBMCs, or DNA extracted from either of those sample types. The immunoSEQ Assay, a bias-controlled multiplex PCR, was used to amplify TCRbeta CDR3 regions from genomic DNA. From the authors' description of their analysis: Within the assay, amplification of reference gene primers was used to estimate how many nucleated cells each sample contained. Sequence reads were collapsed and filtered to measure the absolute abundance of every unique TCRbeta CDR3 rearrangement. For each sample, productive Simpson clonality was calculated as the square root of Simpson's diversity index over productive rearrangements. The clones in this table, taken by TCRdb from immuneACCESS, are in-frame only. Not every clone is retained; where verified, under half of the shortfall comes from an unresolved V gene, and the cause of the rest is unknown. That table gives V, J and clone size, and the DNA gave D and trimming. This sample has tens of thousands of clones in its table, and more than 75% of those were observed once. Of the sample, around 27% is held by the ten largest clones.

Remarks on this clone: The antigen it recognizes is unknown. No much larger clonotype is one base removed from it; base qualities were not supplied.

V is trimmed back by 5 bases and J by 5 bases, and the junction contains 8 bases that no gene match accounts for. From its cysteine to its phenylalanine, the CDR3 spans 15 amino acids. Only the CDR3 DNA is retained, 45 bases long and in frame from the first base. Per the germline V gene, SGHTA is the CDR1 and FQGNSA is the CDR2. The chain is made from TRBV7-2 and TRBJ1-3; TRBD1 matches 8 bases in the middle. This receptor was obtained from a woman at least 80 years old with active or convalescent COVID-19. Sequenced material: peripheral blood. The CDR3 loop reads CASSPRQGHRNTIYF. The base sequence is TGTGCCAGCAGCCCACGACAGGGGCATAGAAACACCATATATTTT.